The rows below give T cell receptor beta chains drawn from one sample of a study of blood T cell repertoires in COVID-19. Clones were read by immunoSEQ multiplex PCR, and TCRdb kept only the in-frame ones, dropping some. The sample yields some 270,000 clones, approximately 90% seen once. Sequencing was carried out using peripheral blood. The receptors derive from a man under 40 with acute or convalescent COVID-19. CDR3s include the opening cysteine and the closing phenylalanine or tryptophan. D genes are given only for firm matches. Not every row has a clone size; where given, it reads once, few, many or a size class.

CDR3aa: CASSPGTSGSGVDTQYF
CDR3nt: TGTGCCAGCAGTCCCGGGACTAGCGGGAGTGGGGTGGATACGCAGTATTTT
abundance: .
v_gene: TRBV6-6
d_gene: TRBD2
len: 17
j_gene: TRBJ2-3

CDR3aa: CASSPRGGTEAFF
CDR3nt: TGTGCCAGTAGTCCCAGGGGTGGAACTGAAGCTTTCTTT
abundance: .
v_gene: TRBV19
d_gene: .
len: 13
j_gene: TRBJ1-1

CDR3aa: CASSLRGSNYGYTF
CDR3nt: TGTGCCAGCAGCTTGAGGGGATCTAACTATGGCTACACCTTC
abundance: .
v_gene: TRBV5-4
d_gene: .
len: 14
j_gene: TRBJ1-2

CDR3aa: CASKGEGNTQYF
CDR3nt: TGCGCCAGCAAAGGTGAGGGAAATACGCAGTATTTT
abundance: .
v_gene: TRBV5-1
d_gene: .
len: 12
j_gene: TRBJ2-3

CDR3aa: CASSFRQYLNQPQHF
CDR3nt: TGTGCCAGCAGCTTTCGACAGTATTTGAATCAGCCCCAGCATTTT
abundance: .
v_gene: TRBV5-6
d_gene: .
len: 15
j_gene: TRBJ1-5

CDR3aa: CASSPMPQGAWTEAFF
CDR3nt: TGTGCCAGCAGCCCTATGCCACAGGGGGCATGGACTGAAGCTTTCTTT
abundance: few
v_gene: TRBV5-4
d_gene: TRBD1
len: 16
j_gene: TRBJ1-1

CDR3aa: CASSLRGTGGDEQFF
CDR3nt: TGTGCCAGCAGTTTACGAGGGACCGGAGGGGATGAGCAGTTCTTC
abundance: .
v_gene: TRBV28
d_gene: .
len: 15
j_gene: TRBJ2-1

CDR3aa: CASSPGQGPMNTEAFF
CDR3nt: TGCGCCAGCAGCCCGGGACAGGGGCCAATGAACACTGAAGCTTTCTTT
abundance: .
v_gene: TRBV4-1
d_gene: TRBD1
len: 16
j_gene: TRBJ1-1

CDR3aa: CASNRFESDTEAFF
CDR3nt: TGTGCCAGCAATCGGTTTGAAAGTGACACTGAAGCTTTCTTT
abundance: .
v_gene: TRBV2
d_gene: .
len: 14
j_gene: TRBJ1-1

CDR3aa: CASSEGTKGGLYLYGYTF
CDR3nt: TGTGCCAGCAGTGAAGGGACCAAGGGAGGTCTATATCTATATGGCTACACCTTC
abundance: .
v_gene: TRBV6-1
d_gene: .
len: 18
j_gene: TRBJ1-2

CDR3aa: CASSWPGGTNTEAFF
CDR3nt: TGTGCCAGCAGCTGGCCTGGGGGGACGAACACTGAAGCTTTCTTT
abundance: .
v_gene: TRBV4-2
d_gene: .
len: 15
j_gene: TRBJ1-1

CDR3aa: CATSLAGDGTDTQYF
CDR3nt: TGTGCCACCAGTTTAGCAGGGGATGGCACAGATACGCAGTATTTT
abundance: .
v_gene: TRBV24-1
d_gene: .
len: 15
j_gene: TRBJ2-3

CDR3aa: CAISELNRVLYF
CDR3nt: TGTGCCATCAGTGAGTTGAACAGGGTCCTATATTTT
abundance: once
v_gene: TRBV10-3
d_gene: .
len: 12
j_gene: TRBJ1-3

CDR3aa: CASSVAAGGSTGELFF
CDR3nt: TGTGCCAGCAGCGTAGCAGCGGGAGGTAGTACCGGGGAGCTGTTTTTT
abundance: .
v_gene: TRBV9
d_gene: TRBD2
len: 16
j_gene: TRBJ2-2

CDR3aa: CASTRTENYGYTF
CDR3nt: TGTGCCAGCACGCGGACTGAGAACTATGGCTACACCTTC
abundance: .
v_gene: TRBV6-5
d_gene: .
len: 13
j_gene: TRBJ1-2

CDR3aa: CATAREARNEQFF
CDR3nt: TGTGCCACCGCCCGGGAGGCTCGGAATGAGCAGTTCTTC
abundance: .
v_gene: TRBV15
d_gene: TRBD2
len: 13
j_gene: TRBJ2-1

CDR3aa: CASSQGGGGANTQYF
CDR3nt: TGCGCCAGCAGCCAAGGTGGCGGGGGCGCGAATACGCAGTATTTT
abundance: .
v_gene: TRBV4-1
d_gene: .
len: 15
j_gene: TRBJ2-3

CDR3aa: CASSEAGRQGDIQYF
CDR3nt: TGTGCCAGCAGTGAAGCGGGCAGACAGGGCGACATTCAGTACTTC
abundance: .
v_gene: TRBV6-1
d_gene: TRBD1
len: 15
j_gene: TRBJ2-4

CDR3aa: CASSGGLAGVGTGELFF
CDR3nt: TGTGCCAGCAGTGGGGGACTAGCGGGAGTAGGTACCGGGGAGCTGTTTTTT
abundance: .
v_gene: TRBV2
d_gene: TRBD2
len: 17
j_gene: TRBJ2-2

CDR3aa: CASSLESLAGVIPFF
CDR3nt: TGTGCCAGCAGCTTGGAGTCGCTAGCGGGAGTCATCCCGTTCTTC
abundance: once
v_gene: TRBV5-4
d_gene: TRBD2
len: 15
j_gene: TRBJ2-1

CDR3aa: CASSPGQGGKQETQYF
CDR3nt: TGTGCCAGCTCACCGGGACAGGGCGGCAAACAAGAGACCCAGTACTTC
abundance: .
v_gene: TRBV18
d_gene: TRBD1
len: 16
j_gene: TRBJ2-5

CDR3aa: CASGPGQGSGNTIYF
CDR3nt: TGTGCTAGTGGTCCGGGACAGGGCTCTGGAAACACCATATATTTT
abundance: .
v_gene: TRBV12-5
d_gene: TRBD1
len: 15
j_gene: TRBJ1-3

CDR3aa: CASRRTGRNQPQHF
CDR3nt: TGTGCCAGCAGACGGACAGGGAGGAATCAGCCCCAGCATTTT
abundance: .
v_gene: TRBV6-5
d_gene: TRBD1
len: 14
j_gene: TRBJ1-5

CDR3aa: CASSSVAGGVGNEQFF
CDR3nt: TGTGCCAGCAGCTCCGTAGCGGGAGGCGTCGGGAATGAGCAGTTCTTC
abundance: .
v_gene: TRBV5-4
d_gene: TRBD2
len: 16
j_gene: TRBJ2-1

CDR3aa: CASSQDWTVNTEAFF
CDR3nt: TGTGCCAGCAGCCAAGATTGGACAGTGAACACTGAAGCTTTCTTT
abundance: many
v_gene: TRBV4-2
d_gene: .
len: 15
j_gene: TRBJ1-1

CDR3aa: CASSPGAEQYF
CDR3nt: TGTGCCAGCTCACCAGGGGCCGAGCAGTACTTC
abundance: few
v_gene: TRBV18
d_gene: .
len: 11
j_gene: TRBJ2-7

CDR3aa: CASSQAGIGEKLFF
CDR3nt: TGCGCCAGCAGCCAGGCGGGAATAGGGGAAAAACTGTTTTTT
abundance: .
v_gene: TRBV4-1
d_gene: .
len: 14
j_gene: TRBJ1-4

CDR3aa: CASSASSDQPQHF
CDR3nt: TGTGCCAGCAGTGCTTCGTCGGATCAGCCCCAGCATTTT
abundance: .
v_gene: TRBV6-2/TRBV6-3
d_gene: .
len: 13
j_gene: TRBJ1-5

CDR3aa: CARSLGGGLGDNEQFF
CDR3nt: TGCGCCCGCAGCCTTGGGGGGGGGTTAGGAGACAATGAGCAGTTCTTC
abundance: .
v_gene: TRBV4-1
d_gene: TRBD2
len: 16
j_gene: TRBJ2-1

CDR3aa: CATSPTGPLTTQYF
CDR3nt: TGTGCCACCAGTCCGACAGGCCCCCTTACTACCCAGTACTTC
abundance: once
v_gene: TRBV24-1
d_gene: .
len: 14
j_gene: TRBJ2-5

CDR3aa: CASSYGRGDTQYF
CDR3nt: TGTGCCAGCAGCTACGGCAGGGGAGATACGCAGTATTTT
abundance: .
v_gene: TRBV11-1
d_gene: .
len: 13
j_gene: TRBJ2-3

CDR3aa: CATALEGKNIQYF
CDR3nt: TGTGCCACAGCCCTGGAGGGCAAAAACATTCAGTACTTC
abundance: .
v_gene: TRBV12-3/TRBV12-4
d_gene: .
len: 13
j_gene: TRBJ2-4

CDR3aa: CASSIEGNTGELFF
CDR3nt: TGTGCCAGTAGTATTGAGGGAAACACCGGGGAGCTGTTTTTT
abundance: .
v_gene: TRBV19
d_gene: .
len: 14
j_gene: TRBJ2-2

CDR3aa: CASSTHPQGGTETQYF
CDR3nt: TGTGCCAGCAGCACGCACCCCCAGGGGGGCACAGAGACCCAGTACTTC
abundance: .
v_gene: TRBV21-1
d_gene: .
len: 16
j_gene: TRBJ2-5

CDR3aa: CASSTVTGSTRSFF
CDR3nt: TGTGCCAGTAGTACAGTGACAGGGAGCACTCGGTCTTTCTTT
abundance: .
v_gene: TRBV19
d_gene: TRBD1
len: 14
j_gene: TRBJ1-1

CDR3aa: CASSPPPGQGHNEQFF
CDR3nt: TGTGCCAGCAGCCCACCCCCGGGACAGGGGCACAATGAGCAGTTCTTC
abundance: .
v_gene: TRBV7-9
d_gene: TRBD1
len: 16
j_gene: TRBJ2-1

CDR3aa: CASSLSTRRARQAFF
CDR3nt: TGTGCCAGCAGCCTTAGTACTCGGAGGGCCAGGCAAGCTTTCTTT
abundance: .
v_gene: TRBV3-1/TRBV3-2
d_gene: .
len: 15
j_gene: TRBJ1-1

CDR3aa: CASRYRTGETTDTQYF
CDR3nt: TGCGCCAGCAGATATCGGACCGGGGAAACAACAGATACGCAGTATTTT
abundance: .
v_gene: TRBV5-1
d_gene: .
len: 16
j_gene: TRBJ2-3

CDR3aa: CASSRELGQSGKLFF
CDR3nt: TGCGCCAGCAGCCGAGAACTGGGACAGTCGGGAAAACTGTTTTTT
abundance: .
v_gene: TRBV4-1
d_gene: TRBD1
len: 15
j_gene: TRBJ1-4

CDR3aa: CATSDFSGRAAAEQFF
CDR3nt: TGTGCCACCAGTGACTTTAGCGGGAGGGCAGCGGCTGAGCAGTTCTTC
abundance: .
v_gene: TRBV24-1
d_gene: TRBD2
len: 16
j_gene: TRBJ2-1

CDR3aa: CASSESASGFTQYF
CDR3nt: TGTGCCAGCAGTGAGTCGGCTAGCGGCTTTACCCAGTACTTC
abundance: .
v_gene: TRBV2
d_gene: TRBD2
len: 14
j_gene: TRBJ2-5

CDR3aa: CATDSGNTIYF
CDR3nt: TGTGCCACAGACTCTGGAAACACCATATATTTT
abundance: .
v_gene: TRBV2
d_gene: .
len: 11
j_gene: TRBJ1-3

CDR3aa: CASSRPGEQYF
CDR3nt: TGTGCCAGCAGTCGCCCGGGGGAGCAGTACTTC
abundance: .
v_gene: TRBV2
d_gene: .
len: 11
j_gene: TRBJ2-7

CDR3aa: CASGSGGARDTQYF
CDR3nt: TGTGCCAGCGGGTCTGGGGGGGCCAGAGATACGCAGTATTTT
abundance: .
v_gene: TRBV9
d_gene: .
len: 14
j_gene: TRBJ2-3

CDR3aa: CASSFKTDSPLHF
CDR3nt: TGTGCCAGCAGTTTTAAAACAGACTCACCCCTCCACTTT
abundance: .
v_gene: TRBV12-3/TRBV12-4
d_gene: .
len: 13
j_gene: TRBJ1-6

CDR3aa: CASSQVRRTGELFF
CDR3nt: TGTGCCAGCAGCCAAGTCAGGAGGACCGGGGAGCTGTTTTTT
abundance: .
v_gene: TRBV14
d_gene: .
len: 14
j_gene: TRBJ2-2

CDR3aa: CANPLPGLAGSGTDTQYF
CDR3nt: TGTGCCAACCCACTACCGGGACTAGCGGGTTCTGGCACAGATACGCAGTATTTT
abundance: .
v_gene: TRBV5-8
d_gene: TRBD2
len: 18
j_gene: TRBJ2-3

CDR3aa: CASSENKGLGRGETQYF
CDR3nt: TGCGCCAGCAGCGAGAATAAAGGACTGGGAAGGGGGGAGACCCAGTACTTC
abundance: .
v_gene: TRBV5-1
d_gene: .
len: 17
j_gene: TRBJ2-5

CDR3aa: CASSLVADPTDTQYF
CDR3nt: TGTGCCAGCAGCTTAGTAGCAGATCCTACAGATACGCAGTATTTT
abundance: once
v_gene: TRBV7-3
d_gene: .
len: 15
j_gene: TRBJ2-3

CDR3aa: CSYAVLQETQYF
CDR3nt: TGCAGCTATGCAGTCCTCCAAGAGACCCAGTACTTC
abundance: .
v_gene: TRBV29-1
d_gene: .
len: 12
j_gene: TRBJ2-5

CDR3aa: CASSVGSGASHSGANVLTF
CDR3nt: TGTGCCAGCAGCGTTGGTAGCGGGGCTTCCCACTCTGGGGCCAACGTCCTGACTTTC
abundance: .
v_gene: TRBV9
d_gene: TRBD2
len: 19
j_gene: TRBJ2-6

CDR3aa: CASSEPGQGVEKETQYF
CDR3nt: TGTGCCAGCAGTGAACCGGGACAGGGGGTGGAAAAAGAGACCCAGTACTTC
abundance: .
v_gene: TRBV2
d_gene: TRBD1
len: 17
j_gene: TRBJ2-5

CDR3aa: CASTGTGGEKLFF
CDR3nt: TGTGCCAGCACCGGGACAGGGGGCGAAAAACTGTTTTTT
abundance: .
v_gene: TRBV19
d_gene: TRBD1
len: 13
j_gene: TRBJ1-4

CDR3aa: CASSLWGGEEDNQPQHF
CDR3nt: TGTGCCAGCAGTTTATGGGGGGGGGAGGAAGACAATCAGCCCCAGCATTTT
abundance: .
v_gene: TRBV28
d_gene: .
len: 17
j_gene: TRBJ1-5

CDR3aa: CASSYSRFNYGYTF
CDR3nt: TGTGCCAGCAGTTACTCGCGCTTTAACTATGGCTACACCTTC
abundance: .
v_gene: TRBV6-5
d_gene: .
len: 14
j_gene: TRBJ1-2

CDR3aa: CASMMLQYRVKKYSNTEAFF
CDR3nt: TGTGCCAGCATGATGCTACAATACAGAGTAAAAAAGTATTCGAACACTGAAGCTTTCTTT
abundance: .
v_gene: TRBV28
d_gene: .
len: 20
j_gene: TRBJ1-1

CDR3aa: CACDSYHSSGNTIYF
CDR3nt: TGTGCCTGCGATTCGTACCATAGCTCTGGAAACACCATATATTTT
abundance: .
v_gene: TRBV6-5
d_gene: .
len: 15
j_gene: TRBJ1-3

CDR3aa: CASKRIGDRVGEAFF
CDR3nt: TGTGCCTCTAAGCGTATAGGAGACAGGGTCGGTGAAGCTTTCTTT
abundance: .
v_gene: TRBV2
d_gene: TRBD1
len: 15
j_gene: TRBJ1-1

CDR3aa: CASSRRGRGTQYF
CDR3nt: TGTGCCAGCAGCCGCCGGGGGAGAGGGACCCAGTACTTC
abundance: .
v_gene: TRBV5-6
d_gene: .
len: 13
j_gene: TRBJ2-5

CDR3aa: CASSSTSGSYEQYF
CDR3nt: TGTGCCAGCAGCTCGACTAGCGGGAGTTACGAGCAGTACTTC
abundance: .
v_gene: TRBV5-4
d_gene: TRBD2
len: 14
j_gene: TRBJ2-7